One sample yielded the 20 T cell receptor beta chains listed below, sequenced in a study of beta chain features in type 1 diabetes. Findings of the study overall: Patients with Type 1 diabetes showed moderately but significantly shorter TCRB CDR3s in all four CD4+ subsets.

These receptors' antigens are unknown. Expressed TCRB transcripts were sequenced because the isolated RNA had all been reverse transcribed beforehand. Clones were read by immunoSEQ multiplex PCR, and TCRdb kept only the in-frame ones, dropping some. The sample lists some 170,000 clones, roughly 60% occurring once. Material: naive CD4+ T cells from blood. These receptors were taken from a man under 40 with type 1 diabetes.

DNA of the CDR3: TGTGCCTGGAGTGTACGGGATAGCACTGAAGCTTTCTTT. Amino acids: CAWSVRDSTEAFF. V and J are TRBV30 and TRBJ1-1; D not resolved. V dropped 0 bases and J dropped 4 bases, with 9 bases sitting between them. The germline gives CDR1 GTSNPN, CDR2 SVGIG (reference sequence). The CDR3 is 13 amino acids.

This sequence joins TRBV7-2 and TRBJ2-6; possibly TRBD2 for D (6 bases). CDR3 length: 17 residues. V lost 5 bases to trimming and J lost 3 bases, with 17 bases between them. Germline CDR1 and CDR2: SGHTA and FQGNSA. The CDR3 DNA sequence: TGTGCCAGCAGCAAAGCTGGGGGAGGTTTTGGGGCCAACGTCCTGACTTTC. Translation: CASSKAGGGFGANVLTF.

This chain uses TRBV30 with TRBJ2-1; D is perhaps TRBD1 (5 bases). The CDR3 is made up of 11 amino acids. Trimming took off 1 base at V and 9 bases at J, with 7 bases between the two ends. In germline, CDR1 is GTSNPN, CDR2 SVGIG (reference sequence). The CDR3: CAWSADSEQFF. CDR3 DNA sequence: TGTGCCTGGAGTGCTGACAGTGAGCAGTTCTTC.

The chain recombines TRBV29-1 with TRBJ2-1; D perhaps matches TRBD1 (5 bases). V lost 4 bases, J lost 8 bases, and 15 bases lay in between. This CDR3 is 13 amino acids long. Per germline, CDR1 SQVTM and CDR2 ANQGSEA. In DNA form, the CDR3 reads TGCAGCGTTGGGGGCTCGGCGGCGGATGAGCAGTTCTTC. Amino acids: CSVGGSAADEQFF.

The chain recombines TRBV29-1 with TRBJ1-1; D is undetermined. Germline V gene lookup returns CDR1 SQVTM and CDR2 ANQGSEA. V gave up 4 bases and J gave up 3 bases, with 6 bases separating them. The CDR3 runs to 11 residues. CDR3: CSVVPDTEAFF. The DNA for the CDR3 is TGCAGCGTTGTCCCGGACACTGAAGCTTTCTTT.

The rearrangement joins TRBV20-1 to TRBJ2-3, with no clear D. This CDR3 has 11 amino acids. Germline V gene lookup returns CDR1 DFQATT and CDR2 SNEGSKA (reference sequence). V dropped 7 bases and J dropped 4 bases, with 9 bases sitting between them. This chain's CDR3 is CSVPRSDTQYF. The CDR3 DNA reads TGCAGTGTTCCCCGTTCAGATACGCAGTATTTT.

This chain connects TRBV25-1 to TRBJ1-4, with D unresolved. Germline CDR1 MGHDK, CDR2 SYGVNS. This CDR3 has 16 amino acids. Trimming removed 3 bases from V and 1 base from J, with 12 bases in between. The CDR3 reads CASSDSPAGTNEKLFF. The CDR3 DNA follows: TGTGCCAGCAGTGACTCCCCTGCGGGAACTAATGAAAAACTGTTTTTT.

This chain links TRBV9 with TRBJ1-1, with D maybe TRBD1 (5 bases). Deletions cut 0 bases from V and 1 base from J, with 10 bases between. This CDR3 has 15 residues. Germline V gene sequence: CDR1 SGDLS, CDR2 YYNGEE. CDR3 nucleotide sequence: TGTGCCAGCAGCGTAGAGGTAGGGACGAACACTGAAGCTTTCTTT. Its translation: CASSVEVGTNTEAFF.

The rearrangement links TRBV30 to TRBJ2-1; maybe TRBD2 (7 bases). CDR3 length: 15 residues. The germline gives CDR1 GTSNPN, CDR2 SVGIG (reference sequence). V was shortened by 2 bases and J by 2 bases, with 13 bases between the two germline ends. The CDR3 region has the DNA TGTGCCTGGAGTCACACCGGGGGGCCCTACAATGAGCAGTTCTTC. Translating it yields CAWSHTGGPYNEQFF.

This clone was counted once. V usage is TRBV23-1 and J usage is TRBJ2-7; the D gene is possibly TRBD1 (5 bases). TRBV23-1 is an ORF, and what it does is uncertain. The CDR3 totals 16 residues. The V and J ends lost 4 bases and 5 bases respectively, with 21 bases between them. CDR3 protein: CASSLEAGDSFHEQYF. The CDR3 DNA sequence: TGCGCCAGCAGTCTAGAAGCCGGTGACAGCTTCCACGAGCAGTACTTC.

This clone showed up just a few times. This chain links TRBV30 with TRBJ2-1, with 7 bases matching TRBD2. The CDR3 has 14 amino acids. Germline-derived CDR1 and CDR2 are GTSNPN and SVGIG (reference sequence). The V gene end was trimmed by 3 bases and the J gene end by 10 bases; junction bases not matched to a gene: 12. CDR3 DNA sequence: TGTGCCTGGAGAGGGCTAGCGGCCCCGATAGAGCAGTTCTTC. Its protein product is CAWRGLAAPIEQFF.

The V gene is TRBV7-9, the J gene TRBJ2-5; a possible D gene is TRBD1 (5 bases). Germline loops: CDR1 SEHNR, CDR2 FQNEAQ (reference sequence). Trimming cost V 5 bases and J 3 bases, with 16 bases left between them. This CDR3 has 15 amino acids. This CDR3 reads CASSKRPTGKETQYF. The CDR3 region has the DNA TGTGCCAGCAGCAAACGGCCCACAGGAAAAGAGACCCAGTACTTC.

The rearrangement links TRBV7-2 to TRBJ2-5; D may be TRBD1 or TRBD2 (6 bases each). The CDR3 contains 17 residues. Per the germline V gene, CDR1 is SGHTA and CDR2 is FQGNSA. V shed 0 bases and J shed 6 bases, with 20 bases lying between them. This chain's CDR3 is CASSLAFGGGSWKTQYF. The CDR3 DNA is TGTGCCAGCAGCTTAGCCTTCGGAGGGGGAAGTTGGAAGACCCAGTACTTC.

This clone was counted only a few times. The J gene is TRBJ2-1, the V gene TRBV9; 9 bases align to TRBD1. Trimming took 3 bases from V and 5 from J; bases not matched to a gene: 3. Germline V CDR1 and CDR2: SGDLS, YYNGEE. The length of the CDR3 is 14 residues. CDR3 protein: CASSGTGEDNEQFF. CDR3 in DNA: TGTGCCAGCAGCGGGACAGGGGAAGACAATGAGCAGTTCTTC.

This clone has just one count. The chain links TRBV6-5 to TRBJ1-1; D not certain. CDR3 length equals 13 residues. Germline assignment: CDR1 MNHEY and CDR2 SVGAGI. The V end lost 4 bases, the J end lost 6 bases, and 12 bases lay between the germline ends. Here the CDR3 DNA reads TGTGCCAGCAGTTGGACCCCCGGGTCTGAAGCTTTCTTT. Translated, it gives CASSWTPGSEAFF.

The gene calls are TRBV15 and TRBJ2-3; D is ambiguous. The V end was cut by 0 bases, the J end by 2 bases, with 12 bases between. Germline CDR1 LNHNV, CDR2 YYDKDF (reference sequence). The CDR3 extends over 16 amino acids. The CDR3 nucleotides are TGTGCCACCAGCAGAGATCAGGATCTGGACACAGATACGCAGTATTTT. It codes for CATSRDQDLDTDTQYF.

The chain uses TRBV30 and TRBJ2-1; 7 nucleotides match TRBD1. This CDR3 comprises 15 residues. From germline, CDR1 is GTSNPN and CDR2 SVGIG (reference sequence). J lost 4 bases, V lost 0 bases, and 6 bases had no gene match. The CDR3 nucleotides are TGTGCCTGGAGTGTATGGGACAGCGAGTACAATGAGCAGTTCTTC. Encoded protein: CAWSVWDSEYNEQFF.

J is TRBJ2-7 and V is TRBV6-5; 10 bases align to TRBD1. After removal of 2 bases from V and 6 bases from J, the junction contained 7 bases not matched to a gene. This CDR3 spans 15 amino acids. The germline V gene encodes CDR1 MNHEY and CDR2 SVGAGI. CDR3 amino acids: CASSYTPGTGVEQYF. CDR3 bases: TGTGCCAGCAGTTACACTCCCGGGACAGGGGTCGAGCAGTACTTC.

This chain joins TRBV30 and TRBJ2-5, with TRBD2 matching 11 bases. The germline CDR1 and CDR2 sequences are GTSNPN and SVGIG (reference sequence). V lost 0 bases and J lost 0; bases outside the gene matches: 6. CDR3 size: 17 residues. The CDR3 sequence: CAWSVTRTSGHQETQYF. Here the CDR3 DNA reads TGTGCCTGGAGTGTAACTAGGACTAGCGGGCACCAAGAGACCCAGTACTTC.

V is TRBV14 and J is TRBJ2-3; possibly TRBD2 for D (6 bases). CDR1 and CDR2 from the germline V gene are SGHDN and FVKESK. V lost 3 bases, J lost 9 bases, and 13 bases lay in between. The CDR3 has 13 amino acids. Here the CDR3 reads CASSQNGLQTQYF. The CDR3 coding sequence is TGTGCCAGCAGCCAGAACGGACTACAGACGCAGTATTTT.